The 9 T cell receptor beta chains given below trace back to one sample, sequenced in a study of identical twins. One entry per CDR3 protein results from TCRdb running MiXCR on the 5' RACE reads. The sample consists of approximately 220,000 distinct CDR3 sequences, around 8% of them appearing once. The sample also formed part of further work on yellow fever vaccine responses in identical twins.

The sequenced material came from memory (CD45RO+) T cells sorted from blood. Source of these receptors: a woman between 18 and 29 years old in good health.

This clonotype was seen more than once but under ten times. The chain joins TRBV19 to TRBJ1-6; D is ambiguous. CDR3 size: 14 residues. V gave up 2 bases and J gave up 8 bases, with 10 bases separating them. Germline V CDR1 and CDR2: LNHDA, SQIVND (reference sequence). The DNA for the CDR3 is TGTGCCAGTAGTATATTCTCCATGGATTCACCCCTCCACTTT. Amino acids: CASSIFSMDSPLHF.

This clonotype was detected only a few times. The CDR3, as DNA: TGTGCCAGCAGCTCTTGGGGGCGGGGGGCAACCACAGATACGCAGTATTTT. This gives the protein CASSSWGRGATTDTQYF. V and J are TRBV7-2 and TRBJ2-3; TRBD2 matches at 8 bases. This CDR3 has 17 residues. Trimming cost V 4 bases and J 2 bases; bases outside gene matches: 11. Germline CDR1 reads SGHTA; CDR2 reads FQGNSA.

This chain's CDR3 is CASSQAKGTLTGELFF. The CDR3 region has the DNA TGTGCCAGCAGCCAAGCCAAAGGGACTCTTACCGGGGAGCTGTTTTTT. This chain connects TRBV3-1 to TRBJ2-2, with a tentative D call TRBD2 (6 bases). This CDR3 spans 16 amino acids. Germline CDR1 and CDR2: LGHDT and YNNKEL (reference sequence). V lost 1 base to trimming and J lost 5 bases, with 14 bases between them.

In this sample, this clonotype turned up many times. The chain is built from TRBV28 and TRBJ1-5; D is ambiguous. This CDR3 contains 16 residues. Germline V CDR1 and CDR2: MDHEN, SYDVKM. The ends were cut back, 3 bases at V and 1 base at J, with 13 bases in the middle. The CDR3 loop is CASSFWGRTSNQPQHF. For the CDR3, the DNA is TGTGCCAGCAGTTTTTGGGGTAGGACGAGCAATCAGCCCCAGCATTTT. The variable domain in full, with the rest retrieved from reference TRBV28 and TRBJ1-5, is DVKVTQSSRYLVKRTGEKVFLECVQDMDHENMFWYRQDPGLGLRLIYFSYDVKMKEKGDIPEGYSVSREKKERFSLILESASTNQTSMYLCASSFWGRTSNQPQHFGDGTRLSIL.

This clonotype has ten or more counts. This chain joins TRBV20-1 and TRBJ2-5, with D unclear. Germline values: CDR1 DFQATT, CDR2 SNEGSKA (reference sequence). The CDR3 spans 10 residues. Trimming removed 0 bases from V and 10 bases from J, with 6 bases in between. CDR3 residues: CSARDQSQYF. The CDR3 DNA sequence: TGCAGTGCTAGAGATCAAAGCCAGTACTTC.

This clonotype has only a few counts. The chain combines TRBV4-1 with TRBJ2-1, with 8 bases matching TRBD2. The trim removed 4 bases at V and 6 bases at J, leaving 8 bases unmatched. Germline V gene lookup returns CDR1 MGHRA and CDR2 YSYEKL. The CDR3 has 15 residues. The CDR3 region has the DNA TGCGCCAGCAGCCCCTCGGGGGGGATCAGCAATGAGCAGTTCTTC. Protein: CASSPSGGISNEQFF.

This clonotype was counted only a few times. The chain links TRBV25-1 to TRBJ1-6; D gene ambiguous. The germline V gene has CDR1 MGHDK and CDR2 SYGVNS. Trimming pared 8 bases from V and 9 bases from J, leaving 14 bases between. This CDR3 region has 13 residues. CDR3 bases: TGTGCCAGCGGGGAGTTTGCGGGTTCACCCCTCCACTTT. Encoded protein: CASGEFAGSPLHF.

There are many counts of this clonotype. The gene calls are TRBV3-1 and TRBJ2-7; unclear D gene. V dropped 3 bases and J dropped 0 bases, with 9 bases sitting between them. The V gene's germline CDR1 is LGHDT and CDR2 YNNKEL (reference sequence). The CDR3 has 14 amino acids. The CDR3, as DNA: TGTGCCAGCAGCCAGGGCTTGACCTCCTACGAGCAGTACTTC. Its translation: CASSQGLTSYEQYF.

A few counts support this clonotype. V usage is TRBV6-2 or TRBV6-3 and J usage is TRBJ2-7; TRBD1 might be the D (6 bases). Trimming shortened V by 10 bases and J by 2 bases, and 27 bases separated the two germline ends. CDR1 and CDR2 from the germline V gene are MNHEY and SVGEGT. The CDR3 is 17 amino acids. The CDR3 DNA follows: TGTGCCACCAGCAAAATTCCGGGACAAACTTTGACCTACGAGCAGTACTTC. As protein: CATSKIPGQTLTYEQYF.